These 25 T cell receptor beta chains were sequenced from one sample in a study of metastatic and nonmetastatic thyroid tumors. From the PCR reads, TCRdb re-called clones with MiXCR. Among approximately 40,000 clones listed, more than 25% were seen once. Prior to thyroid surgery, none of the patients had received any treatment. Sequenced input: blood. The receptors stem from a male donor with papillary thyroid cancer or a benign thyroid nodule (not recorded which). Some clones in this sample may be carry-over from other donors' samples.

This chain links TRBV6-2 or TRBV6-3 with TRBJ1-5; 7 nucleotides align to TRBD1. The CDR3 extends over 15 amino acids. V lost 2 bases to trimming and J lost 5 bases; unmatched junction nucleotides: 6. Germline loops: CDR1 MNHEY, CDR2 SVGEGT. CDR3: CASSYPRGDDQPQHF. DNA of the CDR3: TGTGCCAGCAGTTACCCCAGGGGGGACGATCAGCCCCAGCATTTT.

This clone is medium-sized by share. CDR3 sequence: CASSLEGTGMYEQYF. In nucleotides, the CDR3 is TGTGCCAGCAGCTTAGAAGGGACAGGGATGTACGAGCAGTACTTC. The rearrangement joins TRBV11-2 to TRBJ2-7; 9 nucleotides line up with TRBD1. After removal of 0 bases from V and 4 bases from J, the junction contained 4 bases not matched to a gene. CDR1 SGHAT and CDR2 FQNNGV come from the germline V gene. The CDR3 extends over 15 amino acids.

This clone is labeled medium-sized. The chain combines TRBV20-1 with TRBJ2-7; TRBD1 matches 8 bases. V trimming: 0 bases; J trimming: 3 bases; junction bases outside the gene matches: 4. This CDR3 is 14 amino acids long. Germline CDR1 reads DFQATT; CDR2 reads SNEGSKA (reference sequence). CDR3 DNA: TGCAGTGCTAGAGATTTTGACAGGGGCTACGAGCAGTACTTC. Protein: CSARDFDRGYEQYF.

The rearrangement links TRBV28 to TRBJ1-5; D is uncertain. V lost 9 bases to trimming and J lost 5 bases, with 14 bases between them. The germline gives CDR1 MDHEN, CDR2 SYDVKM. This CDR3 spans 13 amino acids. The CDR3: CARRIQWDQPQHF. The CDR3 DNA sequence: TGTGCCAGAAGAATCCAGTGGGATCAGCCCCAGCATTTT.

This clone was seen many times. The genes are TRBV12-3 or TRBV12-4 and TRBJ1-2; D remains ambiguous. Trimming took 5 bases from V and 9 from J, leaving 19 bases between them. The CDR3 has 14 residues. CDR3 DNA sequence: TGTGCCAGCAGTCTAAATATTGACGCCACCCGCTACACCTTC. It codes for CASSLNIDATRYTF.

This clone was found many times. The V and J genes are TRBV5-1 and TRBJ2-1; 8 bases align to TRBD2. J lost 7 bases, V lost 2 bases, and 8 bases had no gene match. CDR1 SGHRS and CDR2 YFSETQ come from the germline V gene. The CDR3 is made up of 15 amino acids. The CDR3 DNA reads TGCGCCAGCAGCTTCCTTCTCGGGGGGGCAAATGAGCAGTTCTTC. Amino acid sequence: CASSFLLGGANEQFF.

This clone occurred many times. J is TRBJ2-6 and V is TRBV7-8; D ambiguous. The length of the CDR3 is 15 residues. V gave up 3 bases and J gave up 1 base, with 7 bases separating them. The germline CDR1 and CDR2 sequences are SGHVS and FQNEAQ. CDR3 coding DNA: TGTGCCAGCAGCTTCCCCGCTTCTGGGGCCAACGTCCTGACTTTC. It is translated as CASSFPASGANVLTF.

This rearrangement joins TRBV7-3 to TRBJ2-1; unclear D gene. The CDR3 contains 13 residues. Germline assignment: CDR1 SGHTA and CDR2 FQGTGA. With 3 bases removed from V and 5 bases from J, the gap between germline ends came to 8 bases. CDR3 DNA sequence: TGTGCCAGCAGCTTCTCTCAGAACAATGAGCAGTTCTTC. Its translation: CASSFSQNNEQFF. The full variable domain, with the rest looked up from reference TRBV7-3 and TRBJ2-1, is GAGVSQTPSNKVTEKGKYVELRCDPISGHTALYWYRQSLGQGPEFLIYFQGTGAADDSGLPNDRFFAVRPEGSVSTLKIQRTERGDSAVYLCASSFSQNNEQFFGPGTRLTVL.

This clone was counted a few times. The rearrangement links TRBV28 to TRBJ1-1, with unresolved D. This CDR3 has 14 residues. Germline values: CDR1 MDHEN, CDR2 SYDVKM. Trimming shortened V by 4 bases and J by 1 base, and 10 bases separated the two germline ends. The chain's CDR3 is CASSSPPGNTEAFF. In DNA form, the CDR3 reads TGTGCCAGCAGTTCCCCGCCAGGGAACACTGAAGCTTTCTTT.

The gene calls are TRBV6-1 and TRBJ1-1; no definite D call. V shed 5 bases and J shed 8 bases, with 15 bases lying between them. CDR3 size: 13 residues. Germline CDR1 and CDR2: MNHNS and SASEGT. The CDR3 sequence: CASSRLGSQEAFF. CDR3 nucleotide sequence: TGTGCCAGCAGTCGGCTGGGCAGCCAAGAAGCTTTCTTT.

A word on this clone: Sequence at one end of the junction differs from germline and may be a read error. CDR3 coding DNA: TGTGCCAGCTCACCACCTATTAGGGGACCCCTTACCTATGGCTACCCCTTC. It yields the protein CASSPPIRGPLTYGYPF. The V call is TRBV18, the J call TRBJ1-2; perhaps TRBD1 as D (5 bases). The germline V gene has CDR1 KGHSH and CDR2 LQKENI. This CDR3 comprises 17 residues.

The chain carries TRBV6-1 and TRBJ2-1, with 10 bases matching TRBD2. Germline trimming cut 3 bases from V and 8 bases from J; bases unmatched to any gene: 13. This CDR3 spans 17 amino acids. Germline values: CDR1 MNHNS, CDR2 SASEGT. The CDR3 DNA reads as TGTGCCAGCAGTGACCGGGCAGGAGCGGGGGGGCTGGATGAGCAGTTCTTC. It yields the protein CASSDRAGAGGLDEQFF.

The rearrangement joins TRBV9 to TRBJ2-3, with 9 bases matching TRBD1. The J segment lost 5 bases and the V segment lost 1 base, leaving 8 bases of the junction unmatched. Germline V lookup: CDR1 SGDLS, CDR2 YYNGEE. This CDR3 is built from 16 residues. CDR3 bases: TGTGCCAGCAGCGTAACAGGGGGCAAATACAAAGATACGCAGTATTTT. This encodes CASSVTGGKYKDTQYF.

For this clone: The CDR3 ends on some other residue instead of the conserved phenylalanine or tryptophan, so this is likely a read error. This rearrangement joins TRBV10-3 to TRBJ2-5, with TRBD2 identical over 10 bases. After removal of 2 bases from V and 3 bases from J, the junction contained 6 bases not matched to a gene. Germline lookup yields CDR1 ENHRY and CDR2 SYGVKD. The length of the CDR3 is 16 residues. The CDR3 nucleotides read TGTGCCATCAGTGAGACTAGCGGGACGAGCGAAGAGACCCAGTACTTG. Protein sequence: CAISETSGTSEETQYL.

This clone was detected many times. This same CDR3 is encoded by further DNA sequences in the sample. CDR3 amino acids: CSARFSGQGESGELFF. CDR3 nucleotides: TGCAGTGCTAGATTCTCGGGACAGGGAGAATCCGGGGAGCTGTTTTTT. The gene calls are TRBV20-1 and TRBJ2-2; TRBD1 matches 9 bases. The V segment lost 2 bases and the J segment 6 bases; nucleotides outside the gene matches: 10. The germline CDR1 and CDR2 sequences are DFQATT and SNEGSKA (reference sequence). The CDR3 covers 16 residues.

J is TRBJ1-2 and V is TRBV12-3 or TRBV12-4; 7 bases match TRBD1. The CDR3 runs 13 residues. V gave up 5 bases and J gave up 4 bases; unmatched junction bases: 4. The CDR3 here is CASSQTGPYGYTF. The DNA for the CDR3 is TGTGCCAGCAGTCAGACAGGGCCCTATGGCTACACCTTC.

In the case of this clone: The junction does not match germline at one end; this may be a read error. V gene TRBV3-1 combines with J gene TRBJ2-7; possibly TRBD1 for D (5 bases). The CDR3 contains 12 residues. From germline, CDR1 is LGHDT and CDR2 YNNKEL (reference sequence). In DNA form, the CDR3 reads TGTGCCAGCAGCCACCAAAGGGGCGAGCATTACTTC. This translates into CASSHQRGEHYF.

The rearrangement joins TRBV7-2 to TRBJ2-7; TRBD1 or TRBD2 may be the D gene (7 bases each). The V gene lost 5 bases and the J gene lost 3 bases, with 14 bases spanning the gap. CDR1 SGHTA and CDR2 FQGNSA come from the germline V gene. The CDR3 is 14 amino acids. The CDR3 sequence is CASSPGGGSYEQYF. The CDR3 coding sequence is TGTGCCAGCAGCCCAGGGGGGGGTAGCTACGAGCAGTACTTC.

The chain links TRBV5-1 to TRBJ2-7; D is possibly TRBD1 (6 bases). This CDR3 spans 14 amino acids. Per germline, CDR1 SGHRS and CDR2 YFSETQ. V lost 3 bases, J lost 6 bases, and 16 bases lay in between. This CDR3 reads CASSSYSGVGEQYF. CDR3 DNA sequence: TGCGCCAGCAGCTCCTACTCAGGGGTAGGCGAGCAGTACTTC.

The chain has TRBV19 and TRBJ2-2; 8 nucleotides agree with TRBD2. Germline assignment: CDR1 LNHDA and CDR2 SQIVND (reference sequence). The CDR3 contains 19 residues. V was pared by 4 bases and J by 4 bases, with 17 bases of the junction left unmatched. CDR3 nucleotide sequence: TGTGCCAGTAGTACGATTATCGGGAGGGCGGTTTTCCTCACCGGGGAGCTGTTTTTT. It specifies CASSTIIGRAVFLTGELFF.

V is TRBV11-1 and J is TRBJ2-7; a weak D match, TRBD2 (5 bases). The V gene's germline CDR1 is SGHAT and CDR2 FQDESV (reference sequence). The CDR3 covers 14 residues. Trimming cost V 8 bases and J 4 bases, with 18 bases left between them. The chain's CDR3 is CASGPRAAGYEQYF. The CDR3 DNA reads as TGTGCCAGCGGTCCCCGGGCGGCGGGTTACGAGCAGTACTTC.

The sample holds many counts of this clone. The chain is built from TRBV10-1 and TRBJ1-3; 7 nucleotides agree with TRBD1. J gave up 2 bases and V 6 bases, and 7 bases lay outside the gene matches. The CDR3 consists of 15 residues. CDR1 is WNHNN and CDR2 is SYGVQD in the germline V gene (reference sequence). DNA for the CDR3: TGCGCCAGCAGAGCCGGGACAGACACTGGAAACACCATATATTTT. Its protein is CASRAGTDTGNTIYF.

This clone was seen only a few times. The rearrangement joins TRBV5-1 to TRBJ2-3; 7 nucleotides align to TRBD1. Germline loops: CDR1 SGHRS, CDR2 YFSETQ. The CDR3 covers 14 residues. The V gene end was trimmed by 6 bases and the J gene end by 1 base; junction bases not matched to a gene: 5. The CDR3 region has the DNA TGCGCCAGCACTCGCGGACAGGGCACAGATACGCAGTATTTT. Protein sequence: CASTRGQGTDTQYF.

This clone was recorded at least ten times. The V gene is TRBV5-1, the J gene TRBJ2-5; tentative D call: TRBD2 (6 bases). This CDR3 contains 14 residues. Per germline, CDR1 SGHRS and CDR2 YFSETQ. Trimming cost V 4 bases and J 2 bases, with 12 bases left between them. This CDR3 is CASSPLAVQETQYF. The CDR3 region has the DNA TGCGCCAGCAGCCCTTTAGCGGTACAAGAGACCCAGTACTTC.

This clone was counted once. The junction departs from germline at one end; a sequencing error may be responsible. This rearrangement joins TRBV20-1 to TRBJ2-7; TRBD2 aligns across 7 bases. This CDR3 has 12 amino acids. Germline CDR1 DFQATT, CDR2 SNEGSKA (reference sequence). The CDR3 DNA sequence: TGCAGTGGGGAGGGGTTTGCCTACGATCAGTACTTC. This codes for CSGEGFAYDQYF.